These 21 T cell receptor beta chains originate from one sample sequenced in a study of T cells in Graves' hyperthyroidism and ophthalmopathy (dated by TCRdb to the late 2010s). Preparation of the library involved multiplex PCR. The listed sequencing device is Illumina HiSeq 2000. TCR beta CDR3 regions were amplified from RNA transcripts. The TCR CDR3 was subjected to a first round of RT-PCR using the HTBI primer set and the Qiagen OneStep RT-PCR kit. TCRdb's own reprocessing of the public reads used fastp at Q25 and MiXCR and kept productive beta chains. For every CDR3 protein sequence, its rows merge into one entry that carries the most common genes and DNA. The table for this sample lists fewer than 600,000 distinct CDR3 sequences; around 14% of them were counted only once. About 17% of the sample is in the top ten clones. The sequencing input was blood. The receptors here all came from a woman younger than 30 with Graves' hyperthyroidism.

This clonotype was recorded many times. This chain links TRBV20-1 with TRBJ2-1; D could derive from TRBD1 or TRBD2 (7 bases each). The CDR3 totals 17 residues. V lost 5 bases, J lost 1 base, and 21 bases lay in between. The germline V gene encodes CDR1 DFQATT and CDR2 SNEGSKA (reference sequence). The CDR3 nucleotides are TGCAGTGCTCAGGGGGGGATAGGGAGCACTTCCTACAATGAGCAGTTCTTC. The encoded protein is CSAQGGIGSTSYNEQFF.

This clonotype was counted at least ten times. V and J are TRBV10-1 and TRBJ2-7; D is ambiguous. V lost 3 bases to trimming and J lost 7 bases, with 10 bases between them. Germline CDR1 is WNHNN and CDR2 is SYGVQD (reference sequence). CDR3 length: 12 residues. CDR3 in DNA: TGCGCCAGCAGTGACTCCCAGTGGGAGCAGTACTTC. Its translation is CASSDSQWEQYF.

This clonotype was recorded a few times. The chain joins TRBV10-3 to TRBJ2-2; D perhaps matches TRBD2 (5 bases). CDR1 is ENHRY, CDR2 SYGVKD, per germline. V was shortened by 8 bases and J by 2 bases, with 9 bases between the two germline ends. This CDR3 is 13 amino acids long. Written as DNA, the CDR3 is TGTGCCATCCGCGGGTTTAACACCGGGGAGCTGTTTTTT. Encoded protein: CAIRGFNTGELFF.

This clonotype was detected a few times. The J gene is TRBJ2-2, the V gene TRBV11-3, with TRBD2 identical over 7 bases. Germline CDR1 reads SGHNT; CDR2 reads YENEEA. V gave up 5 bases and J gave up 5 bases; unmatched junction bases: 14. This CDR3 contains 17 residues. This chain's CDR3 is CASSGSRGSTVTGELFF. The DNA of the CDR3 is TGTGCCAGCAGCGGGTCGCGGGGGAGTACCGTAACCGGGGAGCTGTTTTTT.

In this sample, this clonotype turned up many times. The chain employs TRBV5-1 and TRBJ2-2; no clear D gene. CDR3 size: 14 residues. V lost 4 bases, J lost 1 base, and 8 bases lay in between. Germline values: CDR1 SGHRS, CDR2 YFSETQ. CDR3 nucleotides: TGCGCCAGCAGCATTGAAGGGAACACCGGGGAGCTGTTTTTT. Translated: CASSIEGNTGELFF.

As regards this clonotype: Possible read error: a much larger clone is one base away. The gene calls are TRBV18 and TRBJ2-1, with TRBD1 matching over 7 bases. Germline V lookup: CDR1 KGHSH, CDR2 LQKENI. This CDR3 has 15 amino acids. CDR3 bases: TGTGTCAGCTCATCGGGACAGAGCTCCTACAATGAGCAGTTCTTC. Its translation is CVSSSGQSSYNEQFF. Filled out from reference TRBV18 and TRBJ2-1, the complete variable domain reads NAGVMQNPRHLVRRRGQEARLRCSPMKGHSHVYWYRQLPEEGLKFMVYLQKENIIDESGMPKERFSAEFPKEGPSILRIQQVVRGDSAAYFCVSSSGQSSYNEQFFGPGTRLTVL.

This clonotype has ten or more counts. The chain combines TRBV3-1 with TRBJ2-5; 9 positions agree with TRBD1. The ends lost 3 bases at V and 4 bases at J; junction bases unmatched: 6. CDR1 and CDR2 from the germline V gene are LGHDT and YNNKEL (reference sequence). This CDR3 is 15 amino acids long. The CDR3 coding sequence is TGTGCCAGCAGCCAGGGGACAGGGATTGGAGAGACCCAGTACTTC. This translates into CASSQGTGIGETQYF.

V is TRBV11-3 and J is TRBJ1-2; the D gene is possibly TRBD1 (6 bases). From germline, CDR1 is SGHNT and CDR2 YENEEA. Trimming took 5 bases from V and 8 from J, leaving 9 bases between them. CDR3 size: 11 residues. The CDR3 sequence: CASSIGQGYTF. CDR3 DNA sequence: TGTGCCAGCAGCATTGGACAGGGCTACACCTTC.

With respect to this clonotype: At one of its ends the junction is not consistent with the germline gene, which may arise from a read error. V and J are TRBV7-6 and TRBJ2-5; 8 bases match TRBD1. The CDR3 contains 16 residues. Germline loops: CDR1 SGHVS, CDR2 FNYEAQ. The DNA for the CDR3 is TGTGCCGGCAGCTCAGGGCCGACAGGGGCGGTCGAGACCCAGTACTTC. Its protein product is CAGSSGPTGAVETQYF.

A word on this clonotype: A much larger clone is a single base away; this may be a read error. The V gene is TRBV5-1, the J gene TRBJ2-7; TRBD2 matches at 8 bases. CDR1 and CDR2 (germline): SGHRS, YFSETQ. The CDR3 has 15 residues. As DNA, the CDR3 is TGCGCCGGCAGCCTCATGGGGGCGGGAGGCAACGAGCAGTACTTC. This sequence encodes CAGSLMGAGGNEQYF.

The chain has TRBV29-1 and TRBJ2-1, with D possibly being TRBD1 (5 bases). Germline V gene data show CDR1 as SQVTM and CDR2 as ANQGSEA. There are 14 residues in the CDR3. Trimming cost V 6 bases and J 8 bases, with 20 bases left between them. The CDR3 region is CSVDTGTAPYEQFF. CDR3 in DNA: TGCAGCGTAGATACAGGAACCGCACCCTATGAGCAGTTCTTC.

V is TRBV4-2 and J is TRBJ2-7; 10 bases line up with TRBD2. The CDR3 covers 16 residues. J was trimmed by 4 bases and V by 4 bases; bases with no gene match: 10. Germline V gene sequence: CDR1 LGHNA, CDR2 YNFKEQ. The CDR3 DNA reads TGTGCCAGCAGCCGCCAAGCTAGCGGGAGTATTTACGAGCAGTACGTC. Its protein product is CASSRQASGSIYEQYV.

This clonotype was counted many times. CDR3 in amino acids: CASSLYGGDTGELFF. The CDR3, as DNA: TGTGCCAGCAGCTTATATGGGGGGGACACCGGGGAGCTGTTTTTT. V and J are TRBV7-2 and TRBJ2-2; 7 nucleotides line up with TRBD2. Trimming removed 2 bases from V and 3 bases from J; junction bases left unmatched: 3. The CDR3 runs to 15 residues. Germline CDR1 and CDR2: SGHTA and FQGNSA.

This clonotype was seen repeatedly, ten times or more. The chain uses TRBV2 and TRBJ2-2; D not certain. Germline V lookup: CDR1 SNHLY, CDR2 FYNNEI. This CDR3 spans 12 amino acids. Trimming cost V 4 bases and J 6 bases, with 6 bases left between them. CDR3 sequence (DNA): TGTGCCAGCAGTGTGGAATCCGGGGAGCTGTTTTTT. It yields the protein CASSVESGELFF. Full variable domain (remainder filled in from reference TRBV2 and TRBJ2-2): EPEVTQTPSHQVTQMGQEVILRCVPISNHLYFYWYRQILGQKVEFLVSFYNNEISEKSEIFDDQFSVERPDGSNFTLKIRSTKLEDSAMYFCASSVESGELFFGEGSRLTVL.

This clonotype came up many times. The chain links TRBV7-3 to TRBJ1-6; 8 bases map to TRBD1. The V and J ends lost 5 bases and 6 bases, in that order; junction bases with no gene match: 6. The CDR3 is 15 residues long. The germline gives CDR1 SGHTA, CDR2 FQGTGA. The DNA for the CDR3 is TGTGCCAGCAGCCCTTCGGGACAGGCTAATTCACCCCTCCACTTT. Translating it yields CASSPSGQANSPLHF.

There are many counts of this clonotype. This rearrangement joins TRBV2 to TRBJ2-5; the match to TRBD2 covers 7 bases. Per germline, CDR1 SNHLY and CDR2 FYNNEI. Trimming took 11 bases from V and 4 from J; bases not matched to a gene: 16. The CDR3 runs to 15 residues. The CDR3 spells CASREGPTVRETQYF. The CDR3 DNA sequence: TGTGCCTCCAGGGAGGGACCTACCGTGCGAGAGACCCAGTACTTC.

This clonotype has ten or more counts. The rearrangement uses TRBV13 and TRBJ2-1; D could derive from TRBD1 or TRBD2 (7 bases each). The CDR3 contains 14 residues. V lost 4 bases and J 8 bases, leaving 15 bases between the germline ends. CDR1 is PRHDT, CDR2 FYEKMQ, per germline (reference sequence). For the CDR3, the DNA is TGTGCCAGCAGCTCAGCAGGGGGGAGGGATGAGCAGTTCTTC. Translation gives CASSSAGGRDEQFF. Based on the CDR3 plus reference TRBV13 and TRBJ2-1, the full variable domain is AAGVIQSPRHLIKEKRETATLKCYPIPRHDTVYWYQQGPGQDPQFLISFYEKMQSDKGSIPDRFSAQQFSDYHSELNMSSLELGDSALYFCASSSAGGRDEQFFGPGTRLTVL.

This clonotype was detected many times. The V and J genes are TRBV3-1 and TRBJ2-1; weak D call: TRBD2 (5 bases). CDR1 and CDR2 (germline): LGHDT, YNNKEL (reference sequence). Deletions cut 2 bases from V and 5 bases from J, with 13 bases between. The CDR3 runs 15 residues. The CDR3 spells CASSQSWTSNNEQFF. CDR3 nucleotide sequence: TGTGCCAGCAGCCAAAGTTGGACTTCTAACAATGAGCAGTTCTTC.

This clonotype was counted at least ten times. The chain joins TRBV6-1 to TRBJ2-2; D might be TRBD1 or TRBD2, each matching 5 bases. CDR1 is MNHNS and CDR2 is SASEGT in the germline V gene. V dropped 4 bases and J dropped 2 bases, with 8 bases sitting between them. The CDR3 covers 14 residues. For the CDR3, the DNA is TGTGCCAGCAGTGGCAGGGACAACACCGGGGAGCTGTTTTTT. Its translation is CASSGRDNTGELFF.

The rearrangement uses TRBV3-1 and TRBJ2-7; 9 positions match TRBD1. Unmatched junction bases numbered 11, after V lost 4 bases and J lost 7 bases. This CDR3 has 15 amino acids. Germline V lookup: CDR1 LGHDT, CDR2 YNNKEL (reference sequence). The CDR3 region is CASSLRTGASWEQYF. The CDR3 DNA reads TGTGCCAGCAGCCTTCGGACAGGGGCCTCTTGGGAGCAGTACTTC.

This clonotype was recorded many times. The V and J genes are TRBV3-1 and TRBJ2-5, with 7 positions matching TRBD2. From germline, CDR1 is LGHDT and CDR2 YNNKEL (reference sequence). The CDR3 is 13 amino acids. V shed 4 bases, J shed 7 bases, and the junction held 6 bases outside the gene matches. CDR3 sequence (DNA): TGTGCCAGCAGCCGCGGGGGAGAGGGGACCCAGTACTTC. Residues: CASSRGGEGTQYF.